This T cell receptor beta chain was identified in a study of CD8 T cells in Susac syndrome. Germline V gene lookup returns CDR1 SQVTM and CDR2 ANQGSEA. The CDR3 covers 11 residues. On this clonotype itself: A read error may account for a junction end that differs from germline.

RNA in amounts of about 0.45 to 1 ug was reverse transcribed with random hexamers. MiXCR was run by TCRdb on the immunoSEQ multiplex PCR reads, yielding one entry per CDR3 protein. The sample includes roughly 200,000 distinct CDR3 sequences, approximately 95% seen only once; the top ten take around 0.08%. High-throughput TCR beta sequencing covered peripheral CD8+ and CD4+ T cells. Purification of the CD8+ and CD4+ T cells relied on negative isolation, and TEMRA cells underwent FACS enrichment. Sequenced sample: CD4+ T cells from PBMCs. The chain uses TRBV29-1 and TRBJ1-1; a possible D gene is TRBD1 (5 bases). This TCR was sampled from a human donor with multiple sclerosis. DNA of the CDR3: TGTGGGGCGATGGGGAACACTGAAGCTTTCTTT. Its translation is CGAMGNTEAFF.